These 8 T cell receptor beta chains share one sample of origin, sequenced in a study of blood T cell repertoires in COVID-19. Sequencing used immunoSEQ multiplex PCR; TCRdb keeps in-frame clones, though not all of them. Among 270,000 or so clones listed, about four fifths were seen once. Sequencing was performed on peripheral blood. Receptors were obtained from a woman aged 18 to 35 with acute or convalescent COVID-19.

The genes are TRBV10-2 and TRBJ2-2, with 14 bases lining up with TRBD2. From germline, CDR1 is WSHSY and CDR2 SAAADI. J lost 9 bases, V lost 0 bases, and 6 bases had no gene match. The CDR3 spans 17 residues. The CDR3 DNA reads as TGCGCCAGCAGTGAGTCAGTGGGACTAGCGGGAGTAAGGGAGCTGTTTTTT. As protein: CASSESVGLAGVRELFF.

V usage is TRBV3-1 (or the pseudogene TRBV3-2) and J usage is TRBJ2-7; 7 bases match TRBD1. V shed 4 bases, J shed 5 bases, and the junction held 8 bases outside the gene matches. CDR1 LGHDT and CDR2 YNNKEL come from the germline V gene (reference sequence). CDR3 length: 14 amino acids. CDR3 sequence (DNA): TGTGCCAGCAGCCCCTGGACAGGATCACACGAGCAGTACTTC. It yields the protein CASSPWTGSHEQYF.

This clone came up a few times. J is TRBJ1-2 and V is TRBV19; 7 positions agree with TRBD1. J was trimmed by 3 bases and V by 6 bases; bases with no gene match: 13. The germline gives CDR1 LNHDA, CDR2 SQIVND (reference sequence). The CDR3 has 16 amino acids. The CDR3 is CASRVGSGGLYYGYTF. The CDR3 DNA follows: TGTGCCAGTAGGGTCGGATCAGGGGGGCTCTACTATGGCTACACCTTC.

This chain's CDR3 is CASSLSGSEETQYF. CDR3 bases: TGTGCCAGCAGCCTTAGCGGGAGTGAAGAGACCCAGTACTTC. The rearrangement joins TRBV6-5 to TRBJ2-5, with 9 bases lining up with TRBD2. The CDR3 spans 14 residues. The germline gives CDR1 MNHEY, CDR2 SVGAGI. The V segment lost 6 bases and the J segment 3 bases; nucleotides outside the gene matches: 5.

The chain links TRBV7-6 to TRBJ2-3, with 10 positions matching TRBD2. The CDR3 loop spans 16 amino acids. V shed 4 bases, J shed 4 bases, and the junction held 8 bases outside the gene matches. The V gene's germline CDR1 is SGHVS and CDR2 FNYEAQ. The CDR3 region is CASSSPAGGSSDTQYF. CDR3 nucleotides: TGTGCCAGCAGCTCCCCAGCGGGAGGGTCGTCAGATACGCAGTATTTT.

There are a few counts of this clone. The gene calls are TRBV4-3 and TRBJ2-7; the match to TRBD1 covers 7 bases. V lost 4 bases and J lost 5; bases outside the gene matches: 5. The CDR3 sequence is 13 residues long. In germline, CDR1 is LGHNA, CDR2 YSLEER. The CDR3 DNA is TGCGCCAGCAGCCCAGAGGGGGCGGACGAGCAGTACTTC. Its translation: CASSPEGADEQYF.

The genes are TRBV5-1 and TRBJ2-7; TRBD1 aligns across 7 bases. V lost 0 bases to trimming and J lost 2 bases; unmatched junction nucleotides: 2. CDR3 length equals 14 residues. Germline loops: CDR1 SGHRS, CDR2 YFSETQ. The CDR3 is CASSLGDSPYEQYF. DNA of the CDR3: TGCGCCAGCAGCTTGGGGGACAGTCCCTACGAGCAGTACTTC.

This sequence joins TRBV27 and TRBJ1-6, with TRBD1 matching 8 bases. Per germline, CDR1 MNHEY and CDR2 SMNVEV (reference sequence). V dropped 3 bases and J dropped 9; count of bases not matched to a gene: 4. The CDR3 consists of 14 residues. DNA of the CDR3: TGTGCCAGCAGTTTCAGCAGGGGGCGTTCACCCCTCCACTTT. This sequence encodes CASSFSRGRSPLHF.